This TCR beta chain emerged from a study of cytomegalovirus exposure and HLA in healthy donors (dated by TCRdb to about 2017). Context from the whole study: According to a later analysis, the 120 validation repertoires were produced on the same platform as the roughly 600 repertoires of the first cohort. To predict cytomegalovirus infection status, the study brought together high-throughput TCR immunosequencing, statistical association of individual TCRs with disease status, and machine learning. Besides the first cohort of approximately 710 subjects, a separate validation cohort made up of 120 different subjects was used. The aim of the study was to test whether cataloging public T cell receptors could identify signatures of past pathogen exposure. Broad study findings and their caveats: The authors suggested that the approach could potentially be extended to other disease states and immunological phenotypes. In both the original and validation cohorts, the classifier was reported to diagnose cytomegalovirus status with high specificity and sensitivity. The study listed 150 to 200 TCR beta chains as associated with cytomegalovirus. Subsequent analysis determined that TCRs grouped into clusters in the first cohort also showed a tendency toward co-occurrence across the roughly 110 validation repertoires, and roughly 94% of cluster scores exceeded 0. While some public TCRs were present in many individuals, most TCR sequences turned up only very rarely across donors. Three of the identified cytomegalovirus-associated TCR beta chains were confirmed in vitro to be specific for cytomegalovirus antigens. All 120 or so repertoires were used to score co-occurrence in the validation cohort in a later analysis, because that analysis had no HLA typing for the cohort.

With respect to this clone: Its antigen target is currently unknown. Base qualities are not at hand, and no much larger clone is one base apart.

The CDR3 has 16 amino acids, counting the end cysteine and phenylalanine. The sequence is cut down to CDR3 DNA, 48 bases in frame from base 1. V ends up 6 bases short and J 4 bases short, with an unmatched junction base count of 10. The CDR1 and CDR2 encoded by the germline V gene (reference sequence) are MNHEY and SMNVEV. Preparation of the library involved the immunoSEQ multiplex PCR assay. The source study handled its data this way. A statistical classification framework was built for diagnosing cytomegalovirus status from the catalog of TCR beta chain sequences. TCRdb obtained this table from immuneACCESS and retained in-frame rearrangements with V and J assigned. These tables miss some clones; where compared with another copy, unresolved V genes account for less than half of the shortfall, and the remainder is unexplained. V and J calls and clone size are those listed in that table; D and trimming were worked out from the DNA. This sample has about 130,000 clones in its table, and roughly 79% of those were observed once. The ten largest clones add up to around 27% of the sample.

The donors belonged to the validation cohort of under 150 subjects, which was separate from the approximately 660-subject first cohort. Sample: PBMCs. This receptor was taken from a man aged 25 to 40 in good health and CMV-seropositive. The chain links TRBV27 with TRBJ2-1; 9 middle bases align to TRBD1. The CDR3 corresponds to CASSPLGQGTYNEQFF. The nucleotide sequence is given as TGTGCCAGCAGCCCTCTCGGACAGGGGACGTACAATGAGCAGTTCTTC.